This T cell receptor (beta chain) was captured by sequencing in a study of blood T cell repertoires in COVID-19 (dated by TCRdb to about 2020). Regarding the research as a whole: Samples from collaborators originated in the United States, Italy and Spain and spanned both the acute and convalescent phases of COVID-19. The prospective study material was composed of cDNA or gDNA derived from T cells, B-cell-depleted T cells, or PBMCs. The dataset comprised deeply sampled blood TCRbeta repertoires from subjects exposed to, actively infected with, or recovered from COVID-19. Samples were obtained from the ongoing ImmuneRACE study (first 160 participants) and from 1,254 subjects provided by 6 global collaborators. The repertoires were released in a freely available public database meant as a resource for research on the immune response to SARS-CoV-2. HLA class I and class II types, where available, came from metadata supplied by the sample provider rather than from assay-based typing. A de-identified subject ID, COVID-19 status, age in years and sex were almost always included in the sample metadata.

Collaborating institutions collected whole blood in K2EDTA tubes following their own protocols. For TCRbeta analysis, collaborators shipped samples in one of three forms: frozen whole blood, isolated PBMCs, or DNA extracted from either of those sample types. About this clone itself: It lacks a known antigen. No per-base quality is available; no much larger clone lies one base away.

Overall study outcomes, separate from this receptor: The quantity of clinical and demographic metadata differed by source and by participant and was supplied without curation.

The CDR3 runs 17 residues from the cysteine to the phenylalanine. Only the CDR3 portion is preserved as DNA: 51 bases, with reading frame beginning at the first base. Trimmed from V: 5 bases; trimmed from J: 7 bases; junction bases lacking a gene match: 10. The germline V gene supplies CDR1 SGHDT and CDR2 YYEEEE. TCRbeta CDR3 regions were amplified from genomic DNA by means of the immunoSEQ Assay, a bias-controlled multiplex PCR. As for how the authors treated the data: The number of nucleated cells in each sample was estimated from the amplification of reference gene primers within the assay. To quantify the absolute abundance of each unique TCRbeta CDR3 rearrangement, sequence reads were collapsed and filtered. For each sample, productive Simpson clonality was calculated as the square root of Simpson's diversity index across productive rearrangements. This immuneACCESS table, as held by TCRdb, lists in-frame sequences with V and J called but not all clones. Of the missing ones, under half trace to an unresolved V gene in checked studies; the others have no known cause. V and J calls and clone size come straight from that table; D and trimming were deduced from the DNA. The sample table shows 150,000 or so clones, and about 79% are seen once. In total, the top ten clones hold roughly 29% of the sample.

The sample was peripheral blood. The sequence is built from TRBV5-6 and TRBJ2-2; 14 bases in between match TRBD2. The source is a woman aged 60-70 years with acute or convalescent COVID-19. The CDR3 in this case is CASRTLGLAGVGGELFF. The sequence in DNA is TGTGCCAGCAGGACCCTGGGACTAGCGGGGGTTGGCGGGGAGCTGTTTTTT.